This TCR beta chain was identified during a study of blood T cell repertoires in COVID-19. The overall study: The United States, Italy and Spain supplied acute and convalescent COVID-19 samples.

The CDR3 runs 13 residues. Germline-derived CDR1 and CDR2 are SGHTA and FQGNSA. V was trimmed by 0 bases and J by 3 bases, leaving 5 bases between them. Study processing details: How many nucleated cells were present was estimated from reference gene primer amplification. Profiled with immunoSEQ multiplex PCR; TCRdb holds only in-frame clones, not every one. The V and J calls and the clone size are those of that table, but D and trimming were determined from the DNA. The repertoire holds around 250,000 clones, with 86% as singletons. The V and J genes are TRBV7-2 and TRBJ2-5; tentatively, D is TRBD2 (5 bases). Input material: peripheral blood. The sequence derives from a woman in her sixties who had recovered from COVID-19. The CDR3 spells CASSLAREETQYF. CDR3 bases: TGTGCCAGCAGCTTAGCGAGGGAAGAGACCCAGTACTTC.